This is a list of T cell receptor beta chains from one sample in a study of PD-1 blockade in classical Hodgkin lymphoma. Assay used: immunoSEQ multiplex PCR; TCRdb lists only in-frame clones, some missing. The table lists approximately 47,000 clones, roughly 88% of them singletons. Sequenced sample: peripheral blood mononuclear cells (PBMCs). The receptors come from a human donor with classical Hodgkin lymphoma. CDR3s include the opening cysteine and the closing phenylalanine or tryptophan. D genes are given only for firm matches. Part of the rows lack a size; the others show once, few, many or a class for expanded clones.

>NA|NA|TRBV6-1|TRBJ1-6
TGTGCCAGCGGAGAGACAGGACCCTTGAGGACACCCCTCCACTTT
CASGETGPLRTPLHF
>NA|NA|TRBV18|TRBJ1-5
TGTGCCAGCTCACCTACCACGAGGGTAGGGCAGCCCCAGCATTTT
CASSPTTRVGQPQHF
>TRBD1|NA|TRBV7-9|TRBJ2-3
TGTGCCAGCAGCTTAGCCCCGGGGACAGGGAGCACAGATACGCAGTATTTT
CASSLAPGTGSTDTQYF
>NA|NA|TRBV15|TRBJ2-7
TGTGCCACCAGCAGAGAGGCAATCTCCGTCTACGAGCAGTACTTC
CATSREAISVYEQYF
>NA|NA|TRBV11-2|TRBJ2-1
TGTGCCAGCAGCTACCGGGACTCCATAAAGGAGCAGTTCTTC
CASSYRDSIKEQFF
>NA|NA|TRBV29-1|TRBJ1-1
TGCAGCACCGGGGGTACCACTGAAGCTTTCTTT
CSTGGTTEAFF
>NA|once|TRBV19|TRBJ2-2
TGTGCCAGTAGTATATTTGTTTCCGGGGAGCTGTTTTTT
CASSIFVSGELFF
>NA|NA|TRBV27|TRBJ2-7
TGTGCCAGCAGTTTCTTCGGGCCCAGCTCCTACGAGCAGTACTTC
CASSFFGPSSYEQYF
>NA|few|TRBV2|TRBJ2-2
TGTGCCAGCAGCGACCAGTCTACAGAAACCGGGGAGCTGTTTTTT
CASSDQSTETGELFF
>TRBD2|NA|TRBV12-5|TRBJ2-2
TGTGCTAGTGGCCTGAGCTATAGCGGGGGGAACACCGGGGAGCTGTTTTTT
CASGLSYSGGNTGELFF
>TRBD1|NA|TRBV28|TRBJ1-2
TGTGCCAGCAGTCGCGAGACAGGGGTCATCTATGGCTACACCTTC
CASSRETGVIYGYTF
>NA|NA|TRBV6-4|TRBJ2-1
TGTGCCAGCAGTGCTAAGGGGCACAATGAGCAGTTCTTC
CASSAKGHNEQFF
>NA|once|TRBV7-3|TRBJ2-7
TGTGCCAGCAGCTTCCGGCTTACAAAAGTCGAGCAGTACTTC
CASSFRLTKVEQYF
>NA|NA|TRBV5-4|TRBJ1-3
TGTGCCAGCAGTACAGGGCTCTCGTATTCTGGAAACACCATATATTTT
CASSTGLSYSGNTIYF
>NA|NA|TRBV11-3|TRBJ2-5
TGTGCCAGCAGCCTAGGAGAGACCCAGTACTTC
CASSLGETQYF
>TRBD2|NA|TRBV7-3|TRBJ2-3
TGTGCCAGCAGCTTCGGCGGGAGTAACACAGATACGCAGTATTTT
CASSFGGSNTDTQYF
>TRBD1|NA|TRBV23-1|TRBJ1-2
TGCGCCAGCAGTCACCTGGGCAGGGGGCGGGGGTATGGCTACACCTTC
CASSHLGRGRGYGYTF
>NA|NA|TRBV5-8|TRBJ1-1
TGTGCCAGCAGCTTAGTCCGGGTGAACACTGAAGCTTTCTTT
CASSLVRVNTEAFF
>TRBD1|NA|TRBV5-1|TRBJ2-7
TGCGCCAGCAGCCTCGGACACGGGACAGGGGGCTACGAGCAGTACTTC
CASSLGHGTGGYEQYF
>NA|NA|TRBV2|TRBJ1-1
TGTGCCAGCAGTGAATGGAGGGGTGTCGGCACTGAAGCTTTCTTT
CASSEWRGVGTEAFF
>NA|NA|TRBV5-1|TRBJ2-7
TGCGCCAGCAGCTTGGCAGGGGACGGCGGCTACGAGCAGTACTTC
CASSLAGDGGYEQYF
>TRBD1|once|TRBV27|TRBJ2-7
TGTGCCAGCAGTAAGACCGGGACAGACACCTACGAGCAGTACTTC
CASSKTGTDTYEQYF
>TRBD1|NA|TRBV5-1|TRBJ2-7
TGCGCCAGCAGCTTGGGGACAGGTTTTATATCGGAGCAGTACTTC
CASSLGTGFISEQYF
>NA|NA|TRBV5-4|TRBJ2-3
TGTGCCAGCAGCGGAAATCTGGGGGGAAGGACAGATACGCAGTATTTT
CASSGNLGGRTDTQYF
>NA|NA|TRBV7-7|TRBJ2-1
TGTGCTAGCAGCTTAGAGGCTAGGCACACCTCAGAGCAGTTCTTC
CASSLEARHTSEQFF
>NA|NA|TRBV5-1|TRBJ1-1
TGCGCCAGCAGGGATACAGGGCCTAACACTGAAGCTTTCTTT
CASRDTGPNTEAFF
>NA|NA|TRBV4-1|TRBJ2-7
TGCGCCAGCAGCCAAGGTCAACCGCAGGGTGGCTACGAGCAGTACTTC
CASSQGQPQGGYEQYF
>TRBD2|NA|TRBV27|TRBJ2-5
TGTGCCAGCAGTCCTGGACTAGCGGGCCGCCCTCAAGAGACCCAGTACTTC
CASSPGLAGRPQETQYF
>NA|NA|TRBV28|TRBJ2-7
TGTGCCAGCAGTTTACGGGCTTACGAGCAGTACTTC
CASSLRAYEQYF
>NA|NA|TRBV4-1|TRBJ1-5
TGCGCCAGCAGCCAAGCCGGGGGGGCGGAACAGCCCCAGCATTTT
CASSQAGGAEQPQHF
>NA|NA|TRBV6-1|TRBJ2-5
TGTGCCAGCCCAAGGGCCCCGAGCGAGACCCAGTACTTC
CASPRAPSETQYF
>NA|NA|TRBV9|TRBJ2-5
TGTGCCAGCAGCGTAGGGGTAGCGGAGGAGACCCAGTACTTC
CASSVGVAEETQYF
>NA|NA|TRBV7-3|TRBJ2-5
TGTGCCAGCAGCCCTACGGGATTACAAGAGACCCAGTACTTC
CASSPTGLQETQYF
>TRBD2|NA|TRBV11-2|TRBJ2-3
TGTGCCAGCAGTTTTTTCGGCGGGAGGGCCCCCACAGATACGCAGTATTTT
CASSFFGGRAPTDTQYF
>NA|NA|TRBV5-1|TRBJ1-1
TGCGCCAGCTGCCCGGGGGGTTCCCGAAACACTGAAGCTTTCTTT
CASCPGGSRNTEAFF
>NA|NA|TRBV7-2|TRBJ2-1
TGTGCCAGCAGCCCACCTGACTACGAATACAATGAGCAGTTCTTC
CASSPPDYEYNEQFF
>NA|NA|TRBV18|TRBJ1-3
TGTGCCAGCTCAACCCAGCACGACAGACCCGTGGGAAACACCATATATTTT
CASSTQHDRPVGNTIYF
>NA|once|TRBV11-2|TRBJ1-1
TGTGCCAGCAGCCCGGGCTCGATGAACACTGAAGCTTTCTTT
CASSPGSMNTEAFF
>NA|NA|TRBV6-7|TRBJ1-4
TGTGCCAGCAGTTACTCGGGGGGCCCAACTAATGAAAAACTGTTTTTT
CASSYSGGPTNEKLFF
>NA|NA|TRBV2|TRBJ2-7
TGTGCCAGCAGTAGGTTAGGACGGCCTAGCTCCTACGAGCAGTACTTC
CASSRLGRPSSYEQYF
>TRBD2|NA|TRBV29-1|TRBJ2-1
TGCAGCGTTGAAGTCCCCGGGACTAGCGGGAGCAATGAGCAGTTCTTC
CSVEVPGTSGSNEQFF
>TRBD1|NA|TRBV5-1|TRBJ1-2
TGCGCCAGCAGCGCTCTAGGGACAGGGAGAGAAGGCTACACCTTC
CASSALGTGREGYTF
>NA|NA|TRBV4-1|TRBJ2-3
TGCGCCAGCAGCCGTGGGGATACGCAGTATTTT
CASSRGDTQYF
>NA|once|TRBV5-1|TRBJ2-7
TGCGCCAGCAGCTTGAAAGGGGTGACCACCTACGAGCAGTACTTC
CASSLKGVTTYEQYF
>NA|NA|TRBV30|TRBJ2-2
TGTGCCTGGAGTGTACTCGGTCACACCGGGGAGCTGTTTTTT
CAWSVLGHTGELFF
>TRBD1|NA|TRBV7-9|TRBJ1-1
TGTGCCAGCAAAGGGGGCGGCACTGAAGCTTTCTTT
CASKGGGTEAFF
>TRBD2|NA|TRBV28|TRBJ2-7
TGTGCCAGCAGTCTACTTAGACTAGCGGGACGACCACGGATCTACGAGCAGTACTTC
CASSLLRLAGRPRIYEQYF
>NA|NA|TRBV6-5|TRBJ1-2
TGTGCCAGCAGTTACTCGATAGGGGGGCCGGATGGCTACACCTTC
CASSYSIGGPDGYTF